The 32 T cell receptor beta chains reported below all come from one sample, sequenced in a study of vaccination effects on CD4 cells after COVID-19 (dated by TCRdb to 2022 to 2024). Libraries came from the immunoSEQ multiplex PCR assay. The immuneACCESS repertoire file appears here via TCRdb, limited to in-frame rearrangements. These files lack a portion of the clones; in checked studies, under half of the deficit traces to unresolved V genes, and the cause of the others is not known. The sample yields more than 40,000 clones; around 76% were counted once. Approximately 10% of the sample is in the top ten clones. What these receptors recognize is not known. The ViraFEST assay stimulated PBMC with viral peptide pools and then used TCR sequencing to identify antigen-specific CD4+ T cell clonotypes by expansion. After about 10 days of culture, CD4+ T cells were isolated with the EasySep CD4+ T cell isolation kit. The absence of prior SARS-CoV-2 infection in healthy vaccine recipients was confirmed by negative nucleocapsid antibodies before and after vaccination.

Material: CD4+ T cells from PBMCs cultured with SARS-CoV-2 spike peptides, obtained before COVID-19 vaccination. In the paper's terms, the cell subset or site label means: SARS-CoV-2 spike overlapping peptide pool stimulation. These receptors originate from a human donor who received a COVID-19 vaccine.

CDR3 DNA sequence: TGTGCCAGCTCAGGGCCAACAGGGGAAGGGGGCTACACCTTC. Its protein is CASSGPTGEGGYTF. The chain combines TRBV19 with TRBJ1-2; TRBD1 aligns across 7 bases. J lost 8 bases, V lost 9 bases, and 15 bases had no gene match. Germline V gene lookup returns CDR1 LNHDA and CDR2 SQIVND (reference sequence). The CDR3 length is 14 residues.

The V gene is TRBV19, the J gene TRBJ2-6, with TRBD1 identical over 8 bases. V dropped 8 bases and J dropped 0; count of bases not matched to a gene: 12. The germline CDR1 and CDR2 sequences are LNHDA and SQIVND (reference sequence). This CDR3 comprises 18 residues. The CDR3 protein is CASSKTGQDISGANVLTF. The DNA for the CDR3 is TGTGCCAGTTCAAAAACGGGACAGGACATCTCTGGGGCCAACGTCCTGACTTTC.

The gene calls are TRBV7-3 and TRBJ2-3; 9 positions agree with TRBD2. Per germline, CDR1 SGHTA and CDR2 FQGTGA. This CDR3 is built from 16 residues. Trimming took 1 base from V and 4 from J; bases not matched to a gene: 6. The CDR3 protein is CASSLIGGGAADTQYF. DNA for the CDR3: TGTGCCAGCAGCTTAATTGGCGGGGGGGCCGCAGATACGCAGTATTTT.

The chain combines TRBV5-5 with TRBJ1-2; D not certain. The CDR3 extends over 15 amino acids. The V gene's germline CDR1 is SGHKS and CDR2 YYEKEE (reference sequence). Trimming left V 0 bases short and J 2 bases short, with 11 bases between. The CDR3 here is CASSLAIGENYGYTF. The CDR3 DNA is TGTGCCAGCAGCTTGGCCATTGGGGAGAACTATGGCTACACCTTC.

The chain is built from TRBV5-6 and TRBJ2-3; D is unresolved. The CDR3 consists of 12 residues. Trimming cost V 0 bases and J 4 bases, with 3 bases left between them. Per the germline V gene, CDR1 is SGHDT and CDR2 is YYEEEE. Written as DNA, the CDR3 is TGTGCCAGCAGCTTGGGCGCAGATACGCAGTATTTT. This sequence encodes CASSLGADTQYF.

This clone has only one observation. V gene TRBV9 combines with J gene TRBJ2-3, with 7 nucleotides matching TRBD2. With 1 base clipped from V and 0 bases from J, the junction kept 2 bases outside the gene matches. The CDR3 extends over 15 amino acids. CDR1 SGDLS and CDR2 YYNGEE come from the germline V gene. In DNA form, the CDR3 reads TGTGCCAGCAGCGTATTCGGGGGGAGCACAGATACGCAGTATTTT. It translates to CASSVFGGSTDTQYF.

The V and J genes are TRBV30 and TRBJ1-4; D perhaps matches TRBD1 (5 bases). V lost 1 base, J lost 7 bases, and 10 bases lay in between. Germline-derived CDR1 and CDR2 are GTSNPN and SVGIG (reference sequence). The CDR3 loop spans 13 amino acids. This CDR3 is CAWSGQGGEKLFF. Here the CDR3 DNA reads TGTGCCTGGAGTGGCCAGGGAGGTGAAAAACTGTTTTTT.

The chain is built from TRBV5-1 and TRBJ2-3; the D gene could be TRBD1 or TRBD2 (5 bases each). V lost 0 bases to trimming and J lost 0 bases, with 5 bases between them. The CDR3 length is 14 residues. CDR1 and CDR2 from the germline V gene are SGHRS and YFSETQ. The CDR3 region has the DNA TGCGCCAGCAGCTTGGGGGACAGCACAGATACGCAGTATTTT. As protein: CASSLGDSTDTQYF.

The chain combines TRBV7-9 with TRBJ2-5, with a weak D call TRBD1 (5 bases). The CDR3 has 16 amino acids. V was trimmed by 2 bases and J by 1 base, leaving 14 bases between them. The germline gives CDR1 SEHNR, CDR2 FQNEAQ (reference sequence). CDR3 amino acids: CASSLNVWQGQETQYF. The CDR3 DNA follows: TGTGCCAGCAGCTTAAATGTCTGGCAGGGCCAAGAGACCCAGTACTTC.

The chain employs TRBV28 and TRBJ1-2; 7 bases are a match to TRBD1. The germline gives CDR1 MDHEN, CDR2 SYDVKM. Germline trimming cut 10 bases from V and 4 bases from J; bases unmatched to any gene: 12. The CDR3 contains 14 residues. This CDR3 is CATLPFDRAYGYTF. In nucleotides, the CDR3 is TGTGCCACCCTACCGTTCGACAGGGCCTATGGCTACACCTTC.

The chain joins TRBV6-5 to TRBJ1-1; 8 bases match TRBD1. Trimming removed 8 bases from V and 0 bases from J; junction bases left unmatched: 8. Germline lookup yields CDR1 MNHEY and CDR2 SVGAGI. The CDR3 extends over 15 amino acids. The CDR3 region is CASSGETGVNTEAFF. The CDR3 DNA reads TGTGCCAGCTCAGGTGAGACAGGGGTGAACACTGAAGCTTTCTTT.

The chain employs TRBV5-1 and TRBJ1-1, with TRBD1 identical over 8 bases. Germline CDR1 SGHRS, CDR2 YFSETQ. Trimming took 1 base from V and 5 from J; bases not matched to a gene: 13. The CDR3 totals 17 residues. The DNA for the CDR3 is TGCGCCAGCAGCTTGCGGAGGGGTCAGGGGGCAGGAACTGAAGCTTTCTTT. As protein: CASSLRRGQGAGTEAFF.

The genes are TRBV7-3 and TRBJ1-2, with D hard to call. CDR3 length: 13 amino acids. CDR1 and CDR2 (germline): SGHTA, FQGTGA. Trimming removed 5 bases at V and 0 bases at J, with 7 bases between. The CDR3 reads CASSQDPNYGYTF. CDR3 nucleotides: TGTGCCAGCAGCCAAGACCCTAACTATGGCTACACCTTC.

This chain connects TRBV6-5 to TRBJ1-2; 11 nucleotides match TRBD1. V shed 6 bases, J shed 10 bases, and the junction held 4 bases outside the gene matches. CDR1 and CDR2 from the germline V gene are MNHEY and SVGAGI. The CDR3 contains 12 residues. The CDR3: CASRPGQGVYTF. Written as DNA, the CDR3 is TGTGCCAGCAGACCGGGACAGGGGGTCTACACCTTC.

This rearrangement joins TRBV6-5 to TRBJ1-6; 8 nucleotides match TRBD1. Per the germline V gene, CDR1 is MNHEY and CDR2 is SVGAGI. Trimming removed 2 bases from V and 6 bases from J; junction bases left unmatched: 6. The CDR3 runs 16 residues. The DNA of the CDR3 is TGTGCCAGCAGTTACGCGACAGGGGCCCGTAATTCACCCCTCCACTTT. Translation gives CASSYATGARNSPLHF.

The CDR3 region is CASSSTTGGGETQYF. DNA of the CDR3: TGCGCCAGCAGCTCCACGACAGGGGGTGGGGAGACCCAGTACTTC. The rearrangement joins TRBV5-1 to TRBJ2-5; 9 positions agree with TRBD1. The germline gives CDR1 SGHRS, CDR2 YFSETQ. V lost 3 bases to trimming and J lost 5 bases; unmatched junction nucleotides: 8. The CDR3 contains 15 residues.

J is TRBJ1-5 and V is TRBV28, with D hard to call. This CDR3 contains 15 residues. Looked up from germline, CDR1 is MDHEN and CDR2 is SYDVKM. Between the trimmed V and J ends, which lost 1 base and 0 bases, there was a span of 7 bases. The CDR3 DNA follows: TGTGCCAGCAGTTTATCTGGGAATAGCAATCAGCCCCAGCATTTT. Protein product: CASSLSGNSNQPQHF. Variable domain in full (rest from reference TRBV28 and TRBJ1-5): DVKVTQSSRYLVKRTGEKVFLECVQDMDHENMFWYRQDPGLGLRLIYFSYDVKMKEKGDIPEGYSVSREKKERFSLILESASTNQTSMYLCASSLSGNSNQPQHFGDGTRLSIL.

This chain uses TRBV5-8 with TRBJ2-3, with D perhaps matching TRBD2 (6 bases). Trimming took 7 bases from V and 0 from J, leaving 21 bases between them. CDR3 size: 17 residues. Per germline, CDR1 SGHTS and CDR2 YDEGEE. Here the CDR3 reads CASPSHWDSKSTDTQYF. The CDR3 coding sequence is TGTGCCAGCCCCAGTCATTGGGACTCTAAGAGCACAGATACGCAGTATTTT.

The CDR3 here is CASSPDRGYTEAFF. The DNA of the CDR3 is TGTGCCAGCTCACCGGACAGGGGGTACACTGAAGCTTTCTTT. This sequence joins TRBV18 and TRBJ1-1; 10 bases are a match to TRBD1. CDR3 length equals 14 residues. The J segment lost 3 bases and the V segment lost 3 bases, leaving 1 base of the junction unmatched. CDR1 and CDR2 from the germline V gene are KGHSH and LQKENI.

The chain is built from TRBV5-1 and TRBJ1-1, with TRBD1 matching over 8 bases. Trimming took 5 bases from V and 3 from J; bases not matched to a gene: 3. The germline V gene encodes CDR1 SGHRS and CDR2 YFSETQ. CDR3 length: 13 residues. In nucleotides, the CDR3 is TGCGCCAGCAGAGAACAGGGGGACACTGAAGCTTTCTTT. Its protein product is CASREQGDTEAFF.

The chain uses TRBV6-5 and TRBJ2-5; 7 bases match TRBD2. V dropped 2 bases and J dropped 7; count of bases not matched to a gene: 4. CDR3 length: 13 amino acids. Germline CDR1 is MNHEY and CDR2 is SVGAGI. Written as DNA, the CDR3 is TGTGCCAGCAGTTACGGGAGGGGCGGGACCCAGTACTTC. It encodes CASSYGRGGTQYF.

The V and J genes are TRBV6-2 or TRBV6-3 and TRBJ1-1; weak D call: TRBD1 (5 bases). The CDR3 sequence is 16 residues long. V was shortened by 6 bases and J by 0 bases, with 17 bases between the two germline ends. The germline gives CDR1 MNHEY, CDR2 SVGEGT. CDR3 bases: TGTGCCAGCAGCCGGGACCTAAAGGGGATGAACACTGAAGCTTTCTTT. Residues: CASSRDLKGMNTEAFF.

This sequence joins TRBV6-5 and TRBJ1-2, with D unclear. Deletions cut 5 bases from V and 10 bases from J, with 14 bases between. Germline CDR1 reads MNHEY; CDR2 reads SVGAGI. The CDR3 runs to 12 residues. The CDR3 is CASSIPPLHYTF. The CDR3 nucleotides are TGTGCCAGCAGTATACCACCTCTTCACTACACCTTC.

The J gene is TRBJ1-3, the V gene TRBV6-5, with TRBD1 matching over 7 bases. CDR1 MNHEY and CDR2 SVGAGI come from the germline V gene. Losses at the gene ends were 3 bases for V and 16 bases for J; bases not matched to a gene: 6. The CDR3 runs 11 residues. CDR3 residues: CASSYLGQEYF. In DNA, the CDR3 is TGTGCCAGCAGTTATCTTGGACAGGAGTATTTT.

This chain's CDR3 is CAWSTSSVSRNTIYF. The CDR3 DNA sequence: TGTGCCTGGAGTACCTCCAGCGTTTCTAGAAACACCATATATTTT. The chain recombines TRBV30 with TRBJ1-3; D is unclear. Trimming cost V 2 bases and J 5 bases, with 16 bases left between them. Germline CDR1 reads GTSNPN; CDR2 reads SVGIG (reference sequence). This CDR3 region has 15 residues.

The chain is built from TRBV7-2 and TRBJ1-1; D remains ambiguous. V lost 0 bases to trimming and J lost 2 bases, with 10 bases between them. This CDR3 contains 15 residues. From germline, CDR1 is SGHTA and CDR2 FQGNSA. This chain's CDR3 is CASSLAGGGNTEAFF. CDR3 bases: TGTGCCAGCAGCTTAGCAGGCGGAGGAAACACTGAAGCTTTCTTT.

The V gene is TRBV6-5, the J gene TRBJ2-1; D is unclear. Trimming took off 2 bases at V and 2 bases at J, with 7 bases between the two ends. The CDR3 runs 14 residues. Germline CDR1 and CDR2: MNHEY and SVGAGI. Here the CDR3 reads CASSYRLTYNEQFF. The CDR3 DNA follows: TGTGCCAGCAGTTACCGTCTTACCTACAATGAGCAGTTCTTC.

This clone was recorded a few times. The DNA of the CDR3 is TGTGCCAGCAGCTTAACGGGTAGTAACTATGGCTACACCTTC. Protein sequence: CASSLTGSNYGYTF. The chain carries TRBV7-3 and TRBJ1-2, with D unclear. The CDR3 is made up of 14 amino acids. V was shortened by 0 bases and J by 1 base, with 6 bases between the two germline ends. The germline V gene encodes CDR1 SGHTA and CDR2 FQGTGA.

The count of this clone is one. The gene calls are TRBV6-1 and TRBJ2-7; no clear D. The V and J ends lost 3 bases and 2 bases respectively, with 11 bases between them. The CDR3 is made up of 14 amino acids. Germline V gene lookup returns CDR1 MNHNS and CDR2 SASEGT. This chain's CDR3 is CASSDPRPPYEQYV. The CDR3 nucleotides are TGTGCCAGCAGTGATCCCCGACCCCCCTACGAGCAGTACGTC.

As DNA, the CDR3 is TGTGCCACCAGTGACCCAAAAGGCCCCGGTGAAAAACTGTTTTTT. As protein: CATSDPKGPGEKLFF. The chain has TRBV24-1 and TRBJ1-4, with D uncertain. The CDR3 runs to 15 residues. Germline V lookup: CDR1 KGHDR, CDR2 SFDVKD. Trimming stripped 4 bases from V and 7 bases from J, with 15 bases between.

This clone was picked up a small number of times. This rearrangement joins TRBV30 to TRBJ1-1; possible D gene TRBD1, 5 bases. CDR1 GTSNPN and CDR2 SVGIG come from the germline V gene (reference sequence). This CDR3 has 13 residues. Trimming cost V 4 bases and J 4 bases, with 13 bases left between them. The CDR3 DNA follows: TGTGCCTGGACCGCGCTAAGGGGCACTGAAGCTTTCTTT. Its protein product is CAWTALRGTEAFF. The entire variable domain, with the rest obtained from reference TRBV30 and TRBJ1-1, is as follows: SQTIHQWPATLVQPVGSPLSLECTVEGTSNPNLYWYRQAAGRGLQLLFYSVGIGQISSEVPQNLSASRPQDRQFILSSKKLLLSDSGFYLCAWTALRGTEAFFGQGTRLTVV.

CDR3 loop: CAWSVHSGQPSQPQHF. As DNA, the CDR3 is TGTGCCTGGAGTGTACATTCAGGACAGCCGAGTCAGCCCCAGCATTTT. The V and J genes are TRBV30 and TRBJ1-5, with D possibly TRBD1 on 6 matching bases. V was pared by 0 bases and J by 6 bases, with 18 bases between. Per germline, CDR1 GTSNPN and CDR2 SVGIG (reference sequence). CDR3 length: 16 amino acids. The full variable domain, in which reference TRBV30 and TRBJ1-5 provide the parts outside the CDR3, is SQTIHQWPATLVQPVGSPLSLECTVEGTSNPNLYWYRQAAGRGLQLLFYSVGIGQISSEVPQNLSASRPQDRQFILSSKKLLLSDSGFYLCAWSVHSGQPSQPQHFGDGTRLSIL.